What follows are 9 T cell receptor beta chains derived from one specimen sequenced in a study of monozygotic twins with inflammatory bowel disease. From the 5' RACE reads, TCRdb lists one entry per CDR3 protein and no DNA. The data include 300,000 to 450,000 distinct CDR3 sequences; the top ten clones carry around 2.6%. The source material was blood. These receptors were taken from a human donor with ulcerative colitis or Crohn's disease, or a healthy co-twin of an affected twin (not recorded which).

The rearrangement uses TRBV18 and TRBJ2-7; without DNA, the TCRdb call of TRBD1 cannot be checked. CDR1 is KGHSH and CDR2 is LQKENI in the germline V gene. CDR3 length: 18 amino acids. The chain's CDR3 is CASSPPLGTGGSSYEQYF.

V usage is TRBV2 and J usage is TRBJ2-2; there is no DNA to check the TCRdb D call of TRBD1. Germline V gives CDR1 SNHLY, CDR2 FYNNEI. The CDR3 has 14 amino acids. Here the CDR3 reads CASSDARQDGELFF.

CDR3 in amino acids: CSAPNNPHWYNSPLHF. This rearrangement joins TRBV20-1 to TRBJ1-6. CDR1 is DFQATT, CDR2 SNEGSKA, per germline (reference sequence). The CDR3 length is 16 residues.

The V and J genes are TRBV4-2 and TRBJ1-2. This CDR3 spans 15 amino acids. CDR1 is LGHNA, CDR2 YNFKEQ, per germline. CDR3 sequence reads: CASSQVAVNNYGYTF.

This chain uses TRBV4-2 with TRBJ2-1. The CDR3 covers 17 residues. CDR1 and CDR2 from the germline V gene are LGHNA and YNFKEQ. CDR3 protein: CASSQDGSGSSYNEQFF.

The chain has TRBV7-2 and TRBJ2-7; the D call of TRBD1 rests on TCRdb alone, since no DNA is present to check it. CDR1 and CDR2 from the germline V gene are SGHTA and FQGNSA. The CDR3 covers 15 residues. The CDR3 loop is CASSSNKGADYEQYF.

The rearrangement uses TRBV7-9 and TRBJ1-1; the TCRdb D gene call, TRBD1, has no DNA to confirm it. Germline-derived CDR1 and CDR2 are SEHNR and FQNEAQ (reference sequence). The CDR3 consists of 12 residues. CDR3 sequence: CASSRTEIEAFF.

The gene calls are TRBV5-1 and TRBJ2-7; the TCRdb call, TRBD1, lacks DNA for checking. CDR3 length: 14 amino acids. Looked up from germline, CDR1 is SGHRS and CDR2 is YFSETQ. This CDR3 is CASSLEGVPYEQYF. Variable domain in full (rest from reference TRBV5-1 and TRBJ2-7): KAGVTQTPRYLIKTRGQQVTLSCSPISGHRSVSWYQQTPGQGLQFLFEYFSETQRNKGNFPGRFSGRQFSNSRSEMNVSTLELGDSALYLCASSLEGVPYEQYFGPGTRLTVT.

The CDR3 loop is CSVTGVGNTIYF. The genes are TRBV29-1 and TRBJ1-3; the D call of TRBD1 rests on TCRdb alone, since no DNA is present to check it. Per germline, CDR1 SQVTM and CDR2 ANQGSEA. The CDR3 totals 12 residues.